This is a list of T cell receptor beta chains from one sample in a study of cytomegalovirus exposure and HLA in healthy donors. The table came from immunoSEQ multiplex PCR; TCRdb's copy has only in-frame clones and leaves some out. The table has about 140,000 clones, roughly 75% seen once. Sequenced: PBMCs. These receptors all come from a man aged 30 to 39 in good health and CMV-seronegative. CDR3s include the opening cysteine and the closing phenylalanine or tryptophan. The D gene is left open where the match is weak. Expanded clones are given a class, and other clones once, few, many or no size at all.

CDR3	DNA	J	V	size	D
CASSIRHDGKTQYF	TGTGCCAGCAGCATCCGCCACGACGGGAAGACCCAGTACTTC	TRBJ2-5	TRBV5-5	NA	NA
CASNVPGQGLYGYTF	TGTGCCAGCAACGTTCCAGGACAGGGGTTGTATGGCTACACCTTC	TRBJ1-2	TRBV28	once	TRBD1
CASSFGLIYNEQFF	TGTGCCAGCAGCTTCGGACTAATATACAATGAGCAGTTCTTC	TRBJ2-1	TRBV5-6	NA	NA
CASSLSGNTGELFF	TGTGCCAGCAGCTTATCAGGGAACACCGGGGAGCTGTTTTTT	TRBJ2-2	TRBV7-9	NA	NA
CASSLTGGYEQYF	TGTGCCAGCAGTTTGACAGGGGGCTACGAGCAGTACTTC	TRBJ2-7	TRBV27	few	TRBD1
CATRDRGNTEAFF	TGTGCCACTCGGGACAGGGGGAACACTGAAGCTTTCTTT	TRBJ1-1	TRBV10-3	NA	TRBD1
CASRQKPGYRSPLHF	TGTGCCAGCAGGCAAAAACCAGGGTACCGATCACCCCTCCACTTT	TRBJ1-6	TRBV6-5	NA	NA
CASSLGAGGTEAFF	TGTGCCAGCAGCTTAGGGGCAGGGGGCACTGAAGCTTTCTTT	TRBJ1-1	TRBV7-9	NA	TRBD1
CASSSTGGSYNEQFF	TGCGCCAGCAGCTCGACAGGGGGCTCCTACAATGAGCAGTTCTTC	TRBJ2-1	TRBV5-1	once	TRBD1
CASSLDSTYNSPLHF	TGCGCCAGCAGTTTGGACAGCACCTATAATTCACCCCTCCACTTT	TRBJ1-6	TRBV5-1	NA	NA
CASSLVEVSEAFF	TGTGCCAGCAGCTTGGTCGAGGTGTCTGAAGCTTTCTTT	TRBJ1-1	TRBV5-6	few	NA
CAWRLRQGFGYTF	TGTGCCTGGAGGCTCAGACAGGGGTTTGGCTACACCTTC	TRBJ1-2	TRBV30	NA	TRBD1
CASSQGRHRNTEAFF	TGTGCCAGCAGCCAGGGGCGACACCGGAACACTGAAGCTTTCTTT	TRBJ1-1	TRBV7-2	NA	NA
CSVGDTWGEQYF	TGCAGCGTTGGGGACACCTGGGGCGAGCAGTACTTC	TRBJ2-7	TRBV29-1	NA	NA
CASIGSFGTASSNQPQHF	TGTGCCAGCATTGGCTCCTTCGGGACAGCTAGTAGCAATCAGCCCCAGCATTTT	TRBJ1-5	TRBV28	NA	TRBD1
CASSTPLGTGELFF	TGTGCCAGCAGTACCCCCCTCGGGACCGGGGAGCTGTTTTTT	TRBJ2-2	TRBV6-5	NA	NA
CASSLAESGNTIYF	TGTGCCAGCAGCTTAGCAGAATCTGGAAACACCATATATTTT	TRBJ1-3	TRBV11-2	NA	NA
CASSLISDTQYF	TGTGCCAGCAGCTTAATTTCGGATACGCAGTATTTT	TRBJ2-3	TRBV7-6	NA	NA
CASSVGLAGVSGELFF	TGTGCCAGCAGCGTAGGGCTAGCGGGCGTCTCAGGGGAGCTGTTTTTT	TRBJ2-2	TRBV9	NA	TRBD2
CASSYASKHNSPLHF	TGTGCCAGCAGTTACGCGAGTAAACATAATTCACCCCTCCACTTT	TRBJ1-6	TRBV6-5	NA	NA
CASNGLSSSYNEQFF	TGTGCCAGTAATGGACTCTCCAGCTCCTACAATGAGCAGTTCTTC	TRBJ2-1	TRBV19	NA	NA
CASSRGLGSYEQYF	TGCGCCAGCAGCCGAGGACTGGGATCCTACGAGCAGTACTTC	TRBJ2-7	TRBV4-1	NA	NA
CASSCKAFF	TGTGCCAGCAGTTGTAAAGCTTTCTTT	TRBJ1-1	TRBV28	NA	NA
CASSEAAGLDTEAFF	TGTGCCAGCAGTGAAGCGGCAGGGCTAGACACTGAAGCTTTCTTT	TRBJ1-1	TRBV2	NA	NA
CAVHSGGRQYF	TGTGCCGTACATAGCGGGGGTCGGCAGTACTTC	TRBJ2-7	TRBV10-3	NA	TRBD2
CASSKVGSLEQYF	TGTGCCAGCAGCAAAGTCGGTAGTTTGGAGCAGTACTTC	TRBJ2-7	TRBV21-1	NA	NA
CASSLGQGAGQPQHF	TGCGCCAGCAGCTTGGGGCAGGGGGCGGGTCAGCCCCAGCATTTT	TRBJ1-5	TRBV5-1	NA	TRBD1
CASSDPPGGPGKETQYF	TGTGCCAGCAGTGACCCTCCGGGCGGACCAGGGAAAGAGACCCAGTACTTC	TRBJ2-5	TRBV25-1	NA	NA
CASSGPNTDIQYF	TGTGCCAGCAGCGGTCCTAATACGGACATTCAGTACTTC	TRBJ2-4	TRBV9	NA	NA
CASRLRDRPSYEQYF	TGTGCCAGCAGGCTCCGGGACAGGCCATCCTACGAGCAGTACTTC	TRBJ2-7	TRBV27	NA	TRBD1
CASSVVGFEAFF	TGTGCCAGCAGTGTAGTCGGGTTTGAAGCTTTCTTT	TRBJ1-1	TRBV2	NA	NA
CASSFQPGYGYTF	TGCGCCAGCAGCTTTCAGCCGGGCTATGGCTACACCTTC	TRBJ1-2	TRBV5-1	NA	NA
CATEAGAPQKLFF	TGTGCCACCGAGGCAGGGGCCCCACAAAAACTGTTTTTT	TRBJ1-4	TRBV28	NA	NA
CASSNSGDLYGYTF	TGTGCCAGCAGTAATTCAGGGGACCTCTATGGCTACACCTTC	TRBJ1-2	TRBV25-1	NA	NA
CSAETGDLGYTF	TGCAGCGCAGAAACAGGGGACCTTGGCTACACCTTC	TRBJ1-2	TRBV29-1	NA	TRBD1
CASSSAGNAQAPPAFF	TGTGCCAGTTCCTCGGCAGGCAACGCGCAAGCCCCTCCAGCTTTCTTT	TRBJ1-1	TRBV28	NA	NA